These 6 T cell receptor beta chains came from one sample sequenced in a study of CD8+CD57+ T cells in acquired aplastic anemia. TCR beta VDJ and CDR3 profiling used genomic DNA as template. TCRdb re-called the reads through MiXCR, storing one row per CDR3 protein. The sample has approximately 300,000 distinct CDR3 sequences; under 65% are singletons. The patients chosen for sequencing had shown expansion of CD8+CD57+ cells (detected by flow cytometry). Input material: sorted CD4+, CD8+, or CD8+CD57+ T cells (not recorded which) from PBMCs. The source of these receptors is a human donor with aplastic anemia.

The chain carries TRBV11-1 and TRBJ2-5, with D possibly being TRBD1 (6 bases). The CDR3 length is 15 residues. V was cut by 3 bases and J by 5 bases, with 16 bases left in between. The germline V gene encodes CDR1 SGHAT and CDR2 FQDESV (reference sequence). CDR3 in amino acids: CASSFTTGIRETQYF. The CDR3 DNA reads TGTGCCAGCAGCTTCACCACAGGGATTCGGGAGACCCAGTACTTC.

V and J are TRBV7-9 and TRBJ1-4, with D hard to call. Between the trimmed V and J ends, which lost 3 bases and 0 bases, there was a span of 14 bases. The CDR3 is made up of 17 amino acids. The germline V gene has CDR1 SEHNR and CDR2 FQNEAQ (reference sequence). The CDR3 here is CASSLDNIAATNEKLFF. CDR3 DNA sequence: TGTGCCAGCAGCTTGGATAATATTGCTGCAACTAATGAAAAACTGTTTTTT.

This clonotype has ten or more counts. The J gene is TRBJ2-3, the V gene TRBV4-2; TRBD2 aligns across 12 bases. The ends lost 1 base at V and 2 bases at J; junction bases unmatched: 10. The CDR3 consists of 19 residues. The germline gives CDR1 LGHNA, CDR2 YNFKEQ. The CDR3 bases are TGTGCCAGCAGCCAAGGGCTAGCGGGAGGGCTACTATACACAGATACGCAGTATTTT. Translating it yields CASSQGLAGGLLYTDTQYF.

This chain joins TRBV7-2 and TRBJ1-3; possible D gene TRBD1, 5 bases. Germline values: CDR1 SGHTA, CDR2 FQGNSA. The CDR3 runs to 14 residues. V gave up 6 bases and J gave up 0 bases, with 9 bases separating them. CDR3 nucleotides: TGTGCCAGCAGAGACAGAAGCTCTGGAAACACCATATATTTT. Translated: CASRDRSSGNTIYF. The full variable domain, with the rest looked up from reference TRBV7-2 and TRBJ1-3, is GAGVSQSPSNKVTEKGKDVELRCDPISGHTALYWYRQSLGQGLEFLIYFQGNSAPDKSGLPSDRFSAERTGGSVSTLTIQRTQQEDSAVYLCASRDRSSGNTIYFGEGSWLTVV.

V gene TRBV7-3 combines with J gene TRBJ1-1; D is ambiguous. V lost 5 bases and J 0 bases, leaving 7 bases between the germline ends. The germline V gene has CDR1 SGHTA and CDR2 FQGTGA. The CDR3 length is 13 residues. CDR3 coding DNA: TGTGCCAGCAGCATGCAGATGAACACTGAAGCTTTCTTT. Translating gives CASSMQMNTEAFF.

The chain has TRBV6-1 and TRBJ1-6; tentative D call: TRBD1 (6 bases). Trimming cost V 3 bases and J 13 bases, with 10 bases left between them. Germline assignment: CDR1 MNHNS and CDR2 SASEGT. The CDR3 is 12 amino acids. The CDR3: CASSDRGKPLHF. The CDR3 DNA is TGTGCCAGCAGTGATAGGGGGAAGCCCCTCCACTTT.